This TCR beta chain was sequenced during a study of chemoradiotherapy in HPV16-positive cancers. Study-level information: Functional T-cell assays on a couple of HPV16-positive patients' cells defined candidate HPV-specific clones and common TCR motifs. Study results and caveats: HPV-specific T cells were functionally defined from only a couple of HPV16-positive patients. Candidate HPV-specific clones and E7-related TCR motifs grew in tumor during treatment.

Generated by immunoSEQ multiplex PCR, the TCRdb table keeps only in-frame clones and is missing some. This table holds some 2,200 clones, around 87% found once. The V segment lost 5 bases and the J segment 3 bases; nucleotides outside the gene matches: 1. Germline-derived CDR1 and CDR2 are SGHAT and FQNNGV. This CDR3 is 13 amino acids long. Samples were taken several times over chemoradiotherapy. Concerning this clone itself: Its antigen is currently unknown.

The source is a human donor with HPV-associated anogenital cancer. The genes are TRBV11-2 and TRBJ2-5; 9 bases match TRBD2. Sequencing used tumor tissue, obtained from a patient who underwent chemoradiotherapy. The CDR3 DNA reads TGTGCCAGCAGCCGACTAGCGGAAGAGACCCAGTACTTC. Translating it yields CASSRLAEETQYF.